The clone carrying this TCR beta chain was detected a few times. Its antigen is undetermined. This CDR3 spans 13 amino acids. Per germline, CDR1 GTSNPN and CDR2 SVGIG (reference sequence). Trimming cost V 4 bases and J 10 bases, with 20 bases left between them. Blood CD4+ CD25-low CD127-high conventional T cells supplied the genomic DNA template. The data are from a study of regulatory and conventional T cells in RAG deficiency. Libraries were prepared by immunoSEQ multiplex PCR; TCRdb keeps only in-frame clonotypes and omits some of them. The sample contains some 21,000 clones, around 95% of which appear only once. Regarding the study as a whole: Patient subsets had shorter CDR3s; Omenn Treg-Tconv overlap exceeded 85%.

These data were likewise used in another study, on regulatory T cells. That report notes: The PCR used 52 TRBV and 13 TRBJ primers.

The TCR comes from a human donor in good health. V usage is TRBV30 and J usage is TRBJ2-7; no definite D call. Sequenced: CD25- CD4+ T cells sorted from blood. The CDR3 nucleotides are TGTGCCTGGAACAGTCTCGAAGCTACGAGCCAGTACTTC. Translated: CAWNSLEATSQYF.